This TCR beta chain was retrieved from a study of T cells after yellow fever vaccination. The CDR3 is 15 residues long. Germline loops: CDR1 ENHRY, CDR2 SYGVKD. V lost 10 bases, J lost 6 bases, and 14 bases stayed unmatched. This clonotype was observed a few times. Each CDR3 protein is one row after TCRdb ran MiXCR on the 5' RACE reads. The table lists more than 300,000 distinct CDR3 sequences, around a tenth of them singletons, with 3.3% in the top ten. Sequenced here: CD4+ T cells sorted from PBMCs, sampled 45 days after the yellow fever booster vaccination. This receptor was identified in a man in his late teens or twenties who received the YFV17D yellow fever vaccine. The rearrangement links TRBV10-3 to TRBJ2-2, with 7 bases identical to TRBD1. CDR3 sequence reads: CATHSNLGGPGELFF. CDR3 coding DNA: TGTGCCACACATTCTAACTTAGGGGGCCCCGGGGAGCTGTTTTTT.